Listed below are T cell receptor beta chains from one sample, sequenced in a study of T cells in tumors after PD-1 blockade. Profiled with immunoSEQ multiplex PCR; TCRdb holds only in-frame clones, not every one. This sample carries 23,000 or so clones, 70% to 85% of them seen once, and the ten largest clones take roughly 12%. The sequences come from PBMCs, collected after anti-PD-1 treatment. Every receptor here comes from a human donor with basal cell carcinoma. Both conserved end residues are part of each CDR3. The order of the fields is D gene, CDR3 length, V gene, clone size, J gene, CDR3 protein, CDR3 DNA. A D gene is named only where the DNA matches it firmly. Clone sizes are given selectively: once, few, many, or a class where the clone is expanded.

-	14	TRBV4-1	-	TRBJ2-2	CASSQDGVPGELFF	TGCGCCAGCAGCCAAGACGGGGTACCGGGGGAGCTGTTTTTT
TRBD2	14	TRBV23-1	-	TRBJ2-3	CARTAGGPSDTQYF	TGCGCCAGAACTGCGGGGGGGCCCTCAGATACGCAGTATTTT
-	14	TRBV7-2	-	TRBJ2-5	CASSFAGYQETQYF	TGTGCCAGCAGCTTTGCAGGGTACCAAGAGACCCAGTACTTC
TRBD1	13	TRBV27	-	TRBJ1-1	CASRRQGGTEAFF	TGTGCCAGCAGGAGACAGGGAGGCACTGAAGCTTTCTTT
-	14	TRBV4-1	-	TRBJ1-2	CASSLDVANYGYTF	TGCGCCAGCAGCCTGGACGTAGCTAACTATGGCTACACCTTC
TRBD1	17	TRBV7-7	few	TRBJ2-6	CASSLGDRGAGANVLTF	TGTGCTAGCAGCTTAGGGGACAGGGGGGCTGGGGCCAACGTCCTGACTTTC
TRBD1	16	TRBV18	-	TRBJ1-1	CASSPPYDRGRTEAFF	TGTGCCAGCTCACCACCCTATGACAGGGGGCGAACTGAAGCTTTCTTT
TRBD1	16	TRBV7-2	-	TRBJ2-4	CASSFGTGVAKNIQYF	TGTGCCAGCAGCTTCGGGACAGGGGTGGCCAAAAACATTCAGTACTTC
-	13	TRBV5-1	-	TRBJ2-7	CASSSEDDYEQYF	TGCGCCAGCAGCTCAGAGGACGATTACGAGCAGTACTTC
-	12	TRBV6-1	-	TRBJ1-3	CASSEGPNTIYF	TGTGCCAGCAGTGAAGGGCCAAACACCATATATTTT
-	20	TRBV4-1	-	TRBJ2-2	CASSQESSLRIEDSTGELFF	TGCGCCAGCAGCCAAGAATCCAGCCTAAGAATCGAGGATAGCACCGGGGAGCTGTTTTTT
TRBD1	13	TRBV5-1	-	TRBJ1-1	CASSGTGLTEAFF	TGCGCCAGCAGCGGGACAGGGCTCACTGAAGCTTTCTTT